A selection of T cell receptor beta chains follows, all from one sample in a study of T cell responses to AZD1222 COVID-19 vaccine. Method: immunoSEQ multiplex PCR; TCRdb's copy keeps in-frame clones and lacks some. Found here are approximately 220,000 clones, approximately 94% of them singletons; the top ten hold 1%. Sequencing used peripheral blood, obtained on day 0 of MenACWY control vaccination. The receptors were gathered from an adult in good health. CDR3s include the opening cysteine and the closing phenylalanine or tryptophan. Fields, in order: V gene, D gene, J gene, clone size, CDR3 protein, CDR3 DNA. D genes are given only for firm matches. Size values are once, few and many counts, or a class for expanded clones, and some rows have none.

>TRBV18|TRBD1|TRBJ1-1|.
CASSYYRGTEAFF
TGTGCCAGCTCATATTACAGGGGAACTGAAGCTTTCTTT
>TRBV2|TRBD2|TRBJ2-5|.
CASSSGLAGGGETQYF
TGTGCCAGCAGTAGCGGACTAGCGGGGGGAGGAGAGACCCAGTACTTC
>TRBV19|.|TRBJ1-5|.
CASSLQDTSNQPQHF
TGTGCCAGTAGCCTACAGGACACTAGCAATCAGCCCCAGCATTTT
>TRBV6-4|TRBD2|TRBJ2-1|.
CASSVQGTSGGASVEQFF
TGTGCCAGCAGTGTGCAGGGGACTAGCGGGGGGGCATCGGTTGAGCAGTTCTTC
>TRBV28|.|TRBJ1-5|once
CASIESGTQPQHF
TGTGCCAGCATAGAGTCAGGGACTCAGCCCCAGCATTTT
>TRBV27|.|TRBJ1-6|.
CASSSFAESSYNSPLHF
TGTGCCAGCAGTTCCTTTGCGGAAAGCTCCTATAATTCACCCCTCCACTTT
>TRBV29-1|.|TRBJ1-2|.
CSVDGQGYTF
TGCAGCGTGGACGGACAGGGCTACACCTTC
>TRBV5-4|.|TRBJ1-6|.
CASSSGTDPVNSPLHF
TGTGCCAGCAGTTCCGGGACGGATCCCGTCAATTCACCCCTCCACTTT
>TRBV7-9|TRBD1|TRBJ2-2|.
CASSLGTGSGTGELFF
TGTGCCAGCAGCTTGGGGACAGGCTCGGGAACCGGGGAGCTGTTTTTT
>TRBV15|.|TRBJ1-1|.
CATSRDFGRGNTEAFF
TGTGCCACCAGCAGAGATTTCGGTAGGGGGAACACTGAAGCTTTCTTT
>TRBV7-9|.|TRBJ1-1|.
CASSLDRANTEAFF
TGTGCCAGCAGCTTAGACAGGGCCAACACTGAAGCTTTCTTT
>TRBV4-3|.|TRBJ1-2|.
CASSQAWGQRNYGYTF
TGCGCCAGCAGCCAAGCGTGGGGTCAGAGAAACTATGGCTACACCTTC
>TRBV5-1|.|TRBJ1-6|.
CASTYDKMGSPLHF
TGCGCCAGCACCTACGACAAGATGGGTTCACCCCTCCACTTT
>TRBV11-3|TRBD1|TRBJ2-5|.
CASSLVGTGQETQYF
TGTGCCAGCAGCTTGGTCGGGACAGGGCAAGAGACCCAGTACTTC
>TRBV5-1|.|TRBJ2-5|.
CASSLGSTAQETQYF
TGCGCCAGCAGCTTAGGATCGACGGCTCAAGAGACCCAGTACTTC
>TRBV5-5|.|TRBJ2-3|.
CASSLVGGRSTDTQYF
TGTGCCAGCAGCTTGGTCGGGGGGCGAAGCACAGATACGCAGTATTTT
>TRBV28|.|TRBJ1-1|.
CASRSGEGLRTEAFF
TGTGCCAGCAGGTCAGGTGAGGGTTTGAGAACTGAAGCTTTCTTT
>TRBV7-8|.|TRBJ1-1|once
CASSLVGGLRGAEAFF
TGTGCCAGCAGCTTAGTGGGCGGGCTAAGAGGGGCTGAAGCTTTCTTT
>TRBV7-9|.|TRBJ1-1|.
CASSLEQITEAFF
TGTGCCAGCAGCTTAGAACAAATCACTGAAGCTTTCTTT
>TRBV30|.|TRBJ1-5|.
CAWQGNNQPQHF
TGTGCCTGGCAGGGAAACAATCAGCCCCAGCATTTT
>TRBV19|.|TRBJ1-1|.
CASRWAGTEAFF
TGTGCCAGTAGATGGGCTGGGACTGAAGCTTTCTTT
>TRBV10-3|.|TRBJ1-2|.
CAATAAENYGYTF
TGTGCCGCCACGGCGGCGGAAAACTATGGCTACACCTTC
>TRBV5-1|TRBD1|TRBJ2-7|.
CASSLATGALYEQYF
TGCGCCAGCAGCTTGGCAACAGGGGCCCTGTACGAGCAGTACTTC
>TRBV6-2/TRBV6-3|.|TRBJ1-5|.
CASSYSMRGQPQHF
TGTGCCAGCAGTTACTCGATGAGAGGCCAGCCCCAGCATTTT
>TRBV7-2|TRBD2|TRBJ2-2|.
CASSLEGLAGGFGGELFF
TGTGCCAGCAGCTTAGAGGGTCTAGCGGGGGGGTTTGGCGGGGAGCTGTTTTTT
>TRBV29-1|.|TRBJ1-1|.
CSVRGGTEAFF
TGCAGCGTCCGAGGGGGCACTGAAGCTTTCTTT
>TRBV6-6|TRBD1|TRBJ1-3|.
CASSHRDRSTGWNTIYF
TGTGCCAGCAGTCATCGGGACAGGAGTACGGGCTGGAACACCATATATTTT
>TRBV5-1|.|TRBJ1-2|.
CASSSDARDYGYTF
TGCGCCAGCAGCTCGGACGCCAGGGACTATGGCTACACCTTC
>TRBV7-6|TRBD1|TRBJ1-4|.
CASSPRDRGNEKLFF
TGTGCCAGCAGCCCCCGGGACAGGGGTAATGAAAAACTGTTTTTT
>TRBV28|TRBD1|TRBJ1-5|.
CASRGGQGRGQPQHF
TGTGCCAGCAGAGGAGGACAGGGACGAGGCCAGCCCCAGCATTTT
>TRBV19|.|TRBJ1-6|.
CASSPRGGNSPLHF
TGTGCCAGTAGCCCAAGGGGGGGGAATTCACCCCTCCACTTT
>TRBV6-5|.|TRBJ1-1|.
CASSPGRNTEAFF
TGTGCCAGCAGTCCCGGACGGAACACTGAAGCTTTCTTT
>TRBV29-1|.|TRBJ2-1|.
CSVDRYNEQFF
TGCAGCGTTGACAGGTACAATGAGCAGTTCTTC
>TRBV2|.|TRBJ1-2|.
CASRTRGLGGYTF
TGTGCCAGCAGGACACGGGGATTAGGTGGCTACACCTTC
>TRBV6-6|TRBD1|TRBJ1-6|.
CASSRQGLPEYNSPLHF
TGTGCCAGCAGCCGACAGGGCCTTCCTGAATATAATTCACCCCTCCACTTT
>TRBV6-5|.|TRBJ1-4|.
CASTISQSNEKLFF
TGTGCCAGCACCATCTCTCAATCTAATGAAAAACTGTTTTTT
>TRBV28|.|TRBJ1-2|.
CASLNDYGYTF
TGTGCCAGTCTAAACGACTATGGCTACACCTTC
>TRBV11-2|TRBD1|TRBJ1-4|.
CASSSRDSEKLFF
TGTGCCAGCAGCTCCCGGGACAGTGAAAAACTGTTTTTT
>TRBV30|.|TRBJ1-2|.
CAWSAPPLGSDRLYGYTF
TGTGCCTGGAGTGCCCCCCCCCTGGGGTCCGACAGACTTTATGGCTACACCTTC
>TRBV5-5|.|TRBJ1-2|.
CASSPVQGDYGYTF
TGTGCCAGCAGCCCAGTGCAGGGTGACTATGGCTACACCTTC